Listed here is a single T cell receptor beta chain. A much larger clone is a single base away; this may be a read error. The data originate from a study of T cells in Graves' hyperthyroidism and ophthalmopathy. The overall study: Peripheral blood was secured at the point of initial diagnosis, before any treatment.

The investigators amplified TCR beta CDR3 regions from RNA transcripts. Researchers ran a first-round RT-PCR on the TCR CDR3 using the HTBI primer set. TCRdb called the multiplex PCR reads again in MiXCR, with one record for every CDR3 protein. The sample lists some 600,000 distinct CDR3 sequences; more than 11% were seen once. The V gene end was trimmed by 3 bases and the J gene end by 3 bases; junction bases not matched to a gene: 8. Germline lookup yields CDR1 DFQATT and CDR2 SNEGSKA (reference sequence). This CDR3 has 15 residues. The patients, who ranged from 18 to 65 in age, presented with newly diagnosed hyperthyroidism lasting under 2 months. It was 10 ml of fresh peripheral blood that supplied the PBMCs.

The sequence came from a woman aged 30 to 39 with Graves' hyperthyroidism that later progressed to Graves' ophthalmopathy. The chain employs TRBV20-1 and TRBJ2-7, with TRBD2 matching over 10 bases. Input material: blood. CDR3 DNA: TGCAGTGCTAGCGCCCTGAGCGGGGGGGGCTACGAGCAGTACTTC. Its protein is CSASALSGGGYEQYF.